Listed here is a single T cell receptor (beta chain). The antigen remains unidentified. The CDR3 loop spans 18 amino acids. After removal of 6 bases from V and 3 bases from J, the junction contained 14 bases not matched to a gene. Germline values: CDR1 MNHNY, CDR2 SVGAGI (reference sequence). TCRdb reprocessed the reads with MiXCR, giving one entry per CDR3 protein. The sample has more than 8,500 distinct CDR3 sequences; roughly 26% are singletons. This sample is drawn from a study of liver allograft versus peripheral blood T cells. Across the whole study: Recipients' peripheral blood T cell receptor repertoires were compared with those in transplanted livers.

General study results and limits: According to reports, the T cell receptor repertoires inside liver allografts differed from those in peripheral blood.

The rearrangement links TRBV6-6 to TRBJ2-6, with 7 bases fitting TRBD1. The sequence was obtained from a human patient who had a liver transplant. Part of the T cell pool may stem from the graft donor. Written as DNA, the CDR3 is TGTGCCAGCAGCGGATCGGGGACAGAGCCCAGTGGGGCCAACGTCCTGACTTTC. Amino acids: CASSGSGTEPSGANVLTF.